These T cell receptor beta chains were read from a single sample in a study of T-cell memory formation after mild COVID-19. TCRdb processed the 5' RACE reads anew with MiXCR; each CDR3 protein has one entry. Of roughly 300,000 distinct CDR3 sequences listed, under 8.5% are singletons. The sample taken for sequencing was PBMCs or a T cell subset sorted from them (not recorded which). The receptors shown here come from a man aged 18 to 30 who had mild COVID-19 (a few samples of this study predate the infection). Cell type and time point are not known. Each CDR3 is given with its conserved first and last residue. D genes are given only for firm matches. The listing skips clone size in some rows; elsewhere it reads once, few, many or a size class.

j_gene,abundance,v_gene,d_gene,CDR3aa,CDR3nt
TRBJ1-2,.,TRBV5-1,.,CASSFAGIADGYTF,TGCGCCAGCAGCTTTGCGGGTATAGCCGATGGCTACACCTTC
TRBJ2-5,.,TRBV20-1,TRBD2,CSASINGLAGGETQYF,TGCAGTGCTAGTATAAATGGGCTAGCGGGGGGAGAGACCCAGTACTTC
TRBJ2-3,.,TRBV7-8,.,CASSLASTTDTQYF,TGTGCCAGCAGCTTAGCTTCCACCACAGATACGCAGTATTTT
TRBJ2-3,many,TRBV30,.,CAWNRDFTDTQYF,TGTGCCTGGAACAGGGATTTCACAGATACGCAGTATTTT
TRBJ2-3,.,TRBV4-1,.,CASSQIVLGRGADTQYF,TGCGCCAGCAGCCAAATCGTGTTGGGTCGAGGTGCAGATACGCAGTATTTT
TRBJ2-5,many,TRBV28,.,CASSPDPEQRGTQYF,TGTGCCAGCAGTCCCGACCCCGAGCAGAGGGGGACCCAGTACTTC
TRBJ2-1,few,TRBV7-9,.,CASSSGVGFVYEQFF,TGTGCCAGCAGCTCGGGGGTCGGGTTCGTCTATGAGCAGTTCTTC
TRBJ2-1,many,TRBV7-2,.,CASSRTGSSGSYNEQFF,TGTGCCAGCAGTCGTACAGGGTCCTCTGGCTCCTACAATGAGCAGTTCTTC
TRBJ2-7,.,TRBV12-3/TRBV12-4,TRBD1,CASSTTGGGEQYF,TGTGCCAGCAGTACGACAGGGGGCGGCGAGCAGTACTTC
TRBJ2-1,few,TRBV5-5,.,CASSPVWGMGSVGYNEQFF,TGTGCCAGCAGCCCGGTTTGGGGGATGGGTTCGGTGGGTTACAATGAGCAGTTCTTC
TRBJ1-2,few,TRBV12-3/TRBV12-4,TRBD1,CASRLGRGLLGYTF,TGTGCCAGCAGGCTGGGCAGGGGGCTTCTGGGCTACACCTTC
TRBJ1-2,.,TRBV20-1,TRBD1,CSARDWSGTVYGYTF,TGCAGTGCTAGAGACTGGAGCGGGACAGTCTATGGCTACACCTTC
TRBJ2-7,many,TRBV9,TRBD1,CASSSRTGSYEQYF,TGTGCCAGCAGCTCCCGGACAGGGTCCTACGAGCAGTACTTC
TRBJ2-1,.,TRBV7-9,.,CASSPAREQFF,TGTGCCAGCAGCCCCGCGCGTGAGCAGTTCTTC